In this sample, the clone carrying this TCR beta chain turned up once. Looked up from germline, CDR1 is SGHNT and CDR2 is YENEEA. The CDR3 runs to 15 residues. Between the trimmed V and J ends, which lost 5 bases and 8 bases, there was a span of 19 bases. This sample was included in a study of shared clonotypes between healthy human individuals. CD45RO-negative, CCR7-positively selected cells formed the naive CD8 fraction, excluding terminally differentiated effector memory CD45RA+ cells. The method was immunoSEQ multiplex PCR; TCRdb's version includes in-frame clones alone and lacks a portion of them. Among 650,000 to 800,000 clones, 92% were seen once, and the ten largest hold about 24%.

V usage is TRBV11-3 and J usage is TRBJ2-1; D perhaps matches TRBD2 (6 bases). This clonotype was obtained from a man aged 25-45 years in good health. Material: naive CD8+ T cells sorted from blood. The CDR3 coding sequence is TGTGCCAGCAGCCCAAAACGGGGAGGTCGGGATGAGCAGTTCTTC. Amino acids: CASSPKRGGRDEQFF.